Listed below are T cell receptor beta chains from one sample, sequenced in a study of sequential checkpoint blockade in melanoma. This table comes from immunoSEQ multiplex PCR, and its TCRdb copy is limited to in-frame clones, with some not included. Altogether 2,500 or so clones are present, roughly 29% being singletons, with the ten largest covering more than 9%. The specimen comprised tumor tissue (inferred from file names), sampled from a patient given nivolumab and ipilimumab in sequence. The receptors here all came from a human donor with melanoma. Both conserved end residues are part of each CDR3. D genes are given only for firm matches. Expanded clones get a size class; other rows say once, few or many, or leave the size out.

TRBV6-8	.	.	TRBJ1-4	CATFGGGATNEKLFF	TGTGCCACCTTCGGAGGAGGCGCAACTAATGAAAAACTGTTTTTT
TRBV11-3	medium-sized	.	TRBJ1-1	CASSLLSGVGTEAFF	TGTGCCAGCAGCTTATTGTCAGGGGTGGGCACTGAAGCTTTCTTT
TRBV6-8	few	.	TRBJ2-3	CASSDRTAPSTDTQYF	TGTGCCAGCAGTGACCGGACAGCTCCTAGCACAGATACGCAGTATTTT
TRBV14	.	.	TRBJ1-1	CASSQGQGRTEAFF	TGTGCCAGCAGCCAAGGGCAGGGCCGGACTGAAGCTTTCTTT
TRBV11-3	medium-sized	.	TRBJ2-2	CASRDSREENTGELFF	TGTGCCAGCCGAGATTCCAGGGAGGAGAACACCGGGGAGCTGTTTTTT
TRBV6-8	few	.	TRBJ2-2	CASSYNSANTGELFF	TGTGCCAGCAGTTACAATTCCGCGAACACCGGGGAGCTGTTTTTT
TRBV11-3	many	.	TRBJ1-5	CASSLVDPNQPQHF	TGTGCCAGCAGCTTAGTGGACCCCAATCAGCCCCAGCATTTT
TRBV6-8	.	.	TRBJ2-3	CASSYTRLEGDTDTQYF	TGTGCCAGCAGTTACACCCGTCTTGAGGGTGACACAGATACGCAGTATTTT
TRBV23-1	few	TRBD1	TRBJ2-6	CASSQPGAGTGLPSGANVLTF	TGCGCCAGCAGTCAACCCGGGGCCGGGACAGGGTTGCCCTCTGGGGCCAACGTCCTGACTTTC
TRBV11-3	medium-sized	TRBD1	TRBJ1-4	CASSVYRGSEKLFF	TGTGCCAGCAGCGTCTACAGGGGTAGCGAAAAACTGTTTTTT
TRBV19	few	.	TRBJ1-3	CASSIWTEASGNTIYF	TGTGCCAGTAGTATCTGGACCGAAGCCTCTGGAAACACCATATATTTT
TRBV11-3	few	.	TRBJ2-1	CASSLRALSGRYNEQFF	TGTGCCAGCAGCTTAAGGGCTTTGAGCGGGCGTTACAATGAGCAGTTCTTC
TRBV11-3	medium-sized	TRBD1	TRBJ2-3	CASSLGDRGGTDTQYF	TGTGCCAGCAGCTTAGGCGACAGGGGGGGCACAGATACGCAGTATTTT
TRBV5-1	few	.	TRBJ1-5	CASSLIPSNQPQHF	TGCGCCAGCAGCCTGATCCCGAGCAATCAGCCCCAGCATTTT
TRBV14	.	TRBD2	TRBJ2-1	CASSRRTSQNYNEQFF	TGTGCCAGCAGCCGCCGGACTAGCCAAAACTACAATGAGCAGTTCTTC
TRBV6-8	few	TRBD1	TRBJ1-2	CAISFDRGKDYTF	TGTGCCATCAGCTTCGACAGGGGAAAGGACTACACCTTC
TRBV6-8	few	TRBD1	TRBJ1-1	CASSYPSDRDPEAFF	TGTGCCAGCAGTTACCCATCGGACAGGGACCCTGAAGCTTTCTTT
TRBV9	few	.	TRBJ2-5	CASSARDYQETQYF	TGTGCCAGCAGCGCCCGGGACTACCAAGAGACCCAGTACTTC
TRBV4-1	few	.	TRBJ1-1	CASSLLGEGRGNTEAFF	TGCGCCAGCAGCCTCCTAGGGGAGGGCAGGGGGAACACTGAAGCTTTCTTT
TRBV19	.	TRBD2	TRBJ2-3	CASSPKWGGGTDTQYF	TGTGCCAGTAGTCCCAAGTGGGGGGGAGGCACAGATACGCAGTATTTT
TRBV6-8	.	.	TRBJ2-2	CASSIGRAGELFF	TGTGCCAGCAGTATCGGACGCGCCGGGGAGCTGTTTTTT
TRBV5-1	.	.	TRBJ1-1	CASSPGHKNTEAFF	TGCGCCAGCAGCCCGGGACACAAGAACACTGAAGCTTTCTTT
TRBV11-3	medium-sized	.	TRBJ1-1	CASSPVTVMNTEAFF	TGTGCCAGCAGCCCAGTGACAGTGATGAACACTGAAGCTTTCTTT
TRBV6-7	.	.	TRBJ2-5	CASSGDRIQYF	TGTGCCAGCAGTGGTGACCGGATCCAGTACTTC
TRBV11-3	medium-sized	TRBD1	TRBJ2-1	CASSLRDSLGNEQFF	TGTGCCAGCAGCTTAAGGGACAGTCTTGGGAATGAGCAGTTCTTC
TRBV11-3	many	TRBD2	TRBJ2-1	CASSPGKRGPPNNEQFF	TGTGCCAGCAGCCCCGGTAAGCGGGGACCCCCCAACAATGAGCAGTTCTTC
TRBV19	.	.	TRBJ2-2	CASSIASAGTGELFF	TGTGCCAGTAGTATCGCCAGCGCGGGCACCGGGGAGCTGTTTTTT
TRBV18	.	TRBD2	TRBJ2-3	CASSQYSSGHTTRTDTQYF	TGTGCCAGCTCCCAATACTCTAGCGGGCATACCACGCGCACAGATACGCAGTATTTT
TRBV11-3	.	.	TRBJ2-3	CASSLLYRVLTDTQYF	TGTGCCAGCAGCTTATTATACAGGGTACTAACAGATACGCAGTATTTT
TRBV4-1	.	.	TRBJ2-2	CASRTGTSNTGELFF	TGCGCCAGCAGGACCGGGACATCGAACACCGGGGAGCTGTTTTTT
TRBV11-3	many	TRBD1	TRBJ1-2	CASSLTGGEYYGYTF	TGTGCCAGCAGCCTGACAGGGGGTGAATACTATGGCTACACCTTC
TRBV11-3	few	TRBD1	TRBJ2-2	CASSGDRGFNTGELFF	TGTGCCAGCAGCGGGGACAGGGGGTTTAACACCGGGGAGCTGTTTTTT
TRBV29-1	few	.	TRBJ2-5	CSADNEEETQYF	TGCAGCGCGGATAACGAGGAGGAGACCCAGTACTTC
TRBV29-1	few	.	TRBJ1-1	CSVVKVGNTEAFF	TGCAGCGTTGTCAAAGTCGGGAACACTGAAGCTTTCTTT
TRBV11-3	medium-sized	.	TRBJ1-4	CASSPTGTPAEKLFF	TGTGCCAGCAGTCCTACCGGGACGCCCGCTGAAAAACTGTTTTTT
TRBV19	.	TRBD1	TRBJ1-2	CASSIVGDSVFYTF	TGTGCCAGTAGTATAGTGGGGGACAGCGTCTTCTACACCTTC
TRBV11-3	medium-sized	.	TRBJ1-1	CASSLVGGGMNTEAFF	TGTGCCAGCAGCTTGGTCGGCGGGGGGATGAACACTGAAGCTTTCTTT
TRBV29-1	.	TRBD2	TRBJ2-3	CSVEAWTSGSATDTQYF	TGCAGCGTTGAAGCCTGGACTAGCGGGAGTGCAACAGATACGCAGTATTTT
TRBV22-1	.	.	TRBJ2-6	CPGRQVRSEQSRANVLTF	TGTCCTGGGAGACAGGTCAGAAGCGAACAAAGTCGGGCCAACGTCCTGACTTTC
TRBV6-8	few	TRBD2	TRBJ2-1	CASSGLAWNEQFF	TGTGCCAGCTCCGGACTAGCGTGGAATGAGCAGTTCTTC
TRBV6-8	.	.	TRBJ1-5	CASTYGSNQPQHF	TGTGCCAGCACCTACGGGAGCAATCAGCCCCAGCATTTT
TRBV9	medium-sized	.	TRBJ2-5	CASSGTDWYQETQYF	TGTGCCAGCAGCGGGACAGATTGGTACCAAGAGACCCAGTACTTC
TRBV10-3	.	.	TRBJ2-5	CAISESRSQETQYF	TGTGCCATCAGTGAGTCTCGCAGCCAAGAGACCCAGTACTTC
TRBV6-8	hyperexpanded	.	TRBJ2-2	CASSLPRTTENTGELFF	TGTGCCAGCAGTCTACCCCGGACTACCGAGAACACCGGGGAGCTGTTTTTT
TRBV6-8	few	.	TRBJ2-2	CASSFYNTNTGELFF	TGTGCCAGCAGTTTTTATAACACGAACACCGGGGAGCTGTTTTTT
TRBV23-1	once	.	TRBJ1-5	CASSRGSNQPQHF	TGCGCCAGCAGTCGGGGCAGCAATCAGCCCCAGCATTTT
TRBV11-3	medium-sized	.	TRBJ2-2	CASSSQGWHGELFF	TGTGCCAGCAGCTCACAGGGATGGCACGGGGAGCTGTTTTTT
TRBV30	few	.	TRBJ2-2	CAWSAAGANTGELFF	TGTGCCTGGAGTGCGGCAGGTGCGAACACCGGGGAGCTGTTTTTT
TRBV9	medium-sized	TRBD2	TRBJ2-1	CASSVDVASGYNEQFF	TGTGCCAGCAGCGTAGATGTTGCTAGCGGTTACAATGAGCAGTTCTTC
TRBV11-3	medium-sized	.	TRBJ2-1	CASSLGPSGFGEFF	TGTGCCAGCAGCTTAGGCCCAAGCGGGTTCGGGGAGTTCTTC